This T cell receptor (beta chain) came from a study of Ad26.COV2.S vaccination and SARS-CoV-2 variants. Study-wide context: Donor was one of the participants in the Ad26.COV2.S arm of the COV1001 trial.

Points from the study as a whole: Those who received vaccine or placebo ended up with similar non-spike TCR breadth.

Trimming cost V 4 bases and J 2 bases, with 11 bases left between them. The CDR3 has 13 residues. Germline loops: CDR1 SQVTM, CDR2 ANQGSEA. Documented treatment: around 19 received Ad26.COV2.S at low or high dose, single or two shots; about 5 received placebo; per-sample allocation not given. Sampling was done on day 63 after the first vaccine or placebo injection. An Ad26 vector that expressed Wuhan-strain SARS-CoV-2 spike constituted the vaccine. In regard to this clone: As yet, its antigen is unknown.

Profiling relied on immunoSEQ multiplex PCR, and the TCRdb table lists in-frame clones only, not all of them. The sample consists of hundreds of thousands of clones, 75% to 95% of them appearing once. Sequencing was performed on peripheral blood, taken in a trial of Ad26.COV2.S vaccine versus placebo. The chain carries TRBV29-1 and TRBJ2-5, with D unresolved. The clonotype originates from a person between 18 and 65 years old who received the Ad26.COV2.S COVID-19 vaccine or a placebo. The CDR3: CSVAPQLQETQYF. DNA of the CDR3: TGCAGCGTTGCCCCCCAGTTACAAGAGACCCAGTACTTC.